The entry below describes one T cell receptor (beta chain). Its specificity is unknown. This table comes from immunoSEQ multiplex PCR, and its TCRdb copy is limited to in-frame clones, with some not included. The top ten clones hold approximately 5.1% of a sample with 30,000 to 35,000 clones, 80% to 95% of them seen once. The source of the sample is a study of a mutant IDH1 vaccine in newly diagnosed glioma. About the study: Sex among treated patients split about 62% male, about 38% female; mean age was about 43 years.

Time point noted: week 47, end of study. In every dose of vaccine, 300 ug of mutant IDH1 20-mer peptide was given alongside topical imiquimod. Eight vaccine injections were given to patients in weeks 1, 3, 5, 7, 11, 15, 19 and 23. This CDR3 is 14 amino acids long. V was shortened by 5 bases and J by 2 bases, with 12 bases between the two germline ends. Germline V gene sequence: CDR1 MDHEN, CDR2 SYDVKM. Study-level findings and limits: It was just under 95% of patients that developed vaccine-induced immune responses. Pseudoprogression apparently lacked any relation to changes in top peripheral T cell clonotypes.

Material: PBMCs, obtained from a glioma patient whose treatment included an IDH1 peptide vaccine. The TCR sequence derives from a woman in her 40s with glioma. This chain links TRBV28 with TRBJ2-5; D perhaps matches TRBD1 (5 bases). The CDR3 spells CASSPDSHQETQYF. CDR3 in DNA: TGTGCCAGCAGTCCCGACAGTCATCAAGAGACCCAGTACTTC. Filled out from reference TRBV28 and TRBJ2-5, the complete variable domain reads DVKVTQSSRYLVKRTGEKVFLECVQDMDHENMFWYRQDPGLGLRLIYFSYDVKMKEKGDIPEGYSVSREKKERFSLILESASTNQTSMYLCASSPDSHQETQYFGPGTRLLVL.